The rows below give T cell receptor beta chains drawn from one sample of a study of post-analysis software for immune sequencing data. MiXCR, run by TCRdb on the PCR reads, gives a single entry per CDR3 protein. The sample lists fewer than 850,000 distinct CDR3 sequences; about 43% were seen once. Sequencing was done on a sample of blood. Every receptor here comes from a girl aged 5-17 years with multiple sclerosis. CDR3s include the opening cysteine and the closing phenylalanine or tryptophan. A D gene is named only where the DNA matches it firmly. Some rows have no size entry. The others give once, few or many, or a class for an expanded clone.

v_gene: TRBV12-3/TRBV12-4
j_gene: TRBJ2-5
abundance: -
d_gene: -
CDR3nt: TGTGCCAGCAGCCCGCCCGGGGGCGGAGAGACCCAGTACTTC
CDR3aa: CASSPPGGGETQYF

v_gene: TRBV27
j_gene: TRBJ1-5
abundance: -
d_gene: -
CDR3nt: TGTGCCAGCAGAGGGGGGGGGCCCAATCAGCCCCAGCATTTT
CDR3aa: CASRGGGPNQPQHF

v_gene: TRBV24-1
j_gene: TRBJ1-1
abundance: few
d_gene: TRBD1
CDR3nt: TGTGCCACCAGTGACCCCAGGGGGGGAGCTGAAGCTTTCTTT
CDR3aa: CATSDPRGGAEAFF

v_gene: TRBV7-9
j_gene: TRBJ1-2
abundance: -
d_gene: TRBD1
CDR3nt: TGTGCCAGCAGCTTAGGGACAGGGAGTGGCTGCACCTTC
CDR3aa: CASSLGTGSGCTF

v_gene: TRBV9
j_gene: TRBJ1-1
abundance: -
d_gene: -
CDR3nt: TGTGCCAGCAGCTCCGCTGGGGGACCAAGCATGAACACTGAAGCTTTCTTT
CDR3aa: CASSSAGGPSMNTEAFF

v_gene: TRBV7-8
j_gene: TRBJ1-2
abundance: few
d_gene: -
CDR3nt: TGTGCCAGCGGGGTTCTGTCTGAATATGGCTACACCTTC
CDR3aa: CASGVLSEYGYTF

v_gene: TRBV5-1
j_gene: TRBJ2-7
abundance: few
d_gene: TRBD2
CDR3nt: TGCGCCAGCAAAGGACTAGCGGGGGCCCACGAGCAGTACTTC
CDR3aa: CASKGLAGAHEQYF

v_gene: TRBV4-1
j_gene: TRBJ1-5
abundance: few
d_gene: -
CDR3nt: TGCGCCAGCAGCCTCTCGACCAGTAGTAATCAGCCCCAGCATTTT
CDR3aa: CASSLSTSSNQPQHF

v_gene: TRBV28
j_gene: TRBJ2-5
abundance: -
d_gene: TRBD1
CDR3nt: TGTGCCAGCATGAGGACAGGGCCCCAAGAGACCCAGTACTTC
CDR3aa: CASMRTGPQETQYF

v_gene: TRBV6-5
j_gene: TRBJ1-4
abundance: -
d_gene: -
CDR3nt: TGTGCCAGCAGTTACTCGAGGGGCCGGCGGCAGGGAGGTGAAAAACTGTTTTTT
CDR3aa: CASSYSRGRRQGGEKLFF

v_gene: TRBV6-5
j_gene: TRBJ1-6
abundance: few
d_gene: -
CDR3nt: TGTGCCAGCAGTTACTCTAGGGGTAAACCACCCCTCCACTTT
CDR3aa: CASSYSRGKPPLHF

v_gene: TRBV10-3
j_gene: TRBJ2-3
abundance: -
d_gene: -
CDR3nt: TGTGCCATCAGTGAAGAGGGGAGCGGCACAGATACGCAGTATTTT
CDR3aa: CAISEEGSGTDTQYF

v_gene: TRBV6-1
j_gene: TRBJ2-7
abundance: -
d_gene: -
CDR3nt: TGTGCCAGCAGTGAACGGCAGTTAGCGTACGAGCAGTACTTC
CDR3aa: CASSERQLAYEQYF

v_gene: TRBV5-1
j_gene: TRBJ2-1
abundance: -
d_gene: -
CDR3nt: TGCACCAGCAGCCTTGGTGGGGACAATGAGCAGTTCTTC
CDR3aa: CTSSLGGDNEQFF

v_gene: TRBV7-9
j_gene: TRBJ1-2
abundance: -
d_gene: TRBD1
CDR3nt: TGTGCCAGCAGCTTAGCTGACAGGGTGACTAACTATGGCTACACCTTC
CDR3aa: CASSLADRVTNYGYTF

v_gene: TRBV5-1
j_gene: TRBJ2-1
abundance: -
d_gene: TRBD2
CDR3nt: TGCGCCAGCAGCTCGCTAGCGGGAGATTACAATGAGCAGTTCTTC
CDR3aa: CASSSLAGDYNEQFF

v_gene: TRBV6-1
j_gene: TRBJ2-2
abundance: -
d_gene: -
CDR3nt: TGTGCCAGCCTGGCCGGGGAGCTGTTTTTT
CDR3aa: CASLAGELFF

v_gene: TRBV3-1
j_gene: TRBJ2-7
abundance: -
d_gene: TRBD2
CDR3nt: TGTGCCAGCAGCCAAATGGGAGGGAGTTCTTACGAGCAGTACTTC
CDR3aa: CASSQMGGSSYEQYF

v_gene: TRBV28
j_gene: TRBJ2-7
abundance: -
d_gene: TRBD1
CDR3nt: TGTGCCAGCACCGGGACAGGACCTTACGAGCAGTACTTC
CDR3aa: CASTGTGPYEQYF

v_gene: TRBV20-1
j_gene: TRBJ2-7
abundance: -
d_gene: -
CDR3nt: TGCAGTGCTAGCCCAGGGGAGGACTACGAGCAGTACTTC
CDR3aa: CSASPGEDYEQYF

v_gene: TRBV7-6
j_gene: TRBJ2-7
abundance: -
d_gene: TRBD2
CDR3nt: TGTGCCAGCAGCCCCGGGACTAGTGGGGGGTTGGGGACATCCTACGAGCAGTACTTC
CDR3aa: CASSPGTSGGLGTSYEQYF

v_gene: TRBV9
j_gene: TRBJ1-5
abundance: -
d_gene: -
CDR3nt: TGTGCCGGCAGCGTAAGGGCCGATCAGCCCCAGCATTTT
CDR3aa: CAGSVRADQPQHF

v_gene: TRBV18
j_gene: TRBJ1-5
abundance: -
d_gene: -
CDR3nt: TGTGCCAGCTCACCTGGACACAATCGTCAGCCCCAGCATTTT
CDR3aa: CASSPGHNRQPQHF

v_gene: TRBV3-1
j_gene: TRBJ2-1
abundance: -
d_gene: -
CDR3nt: TGTGCCAGCAGCCTCGGGTCGGAGGGACAGTTCTTC
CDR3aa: CASSLGSEGQFF

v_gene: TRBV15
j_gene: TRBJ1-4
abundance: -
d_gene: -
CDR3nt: TGTGCCACCAGCAGAGATGTCGGGGGGAACGAAAAACTGTTTTTT
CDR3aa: CATSRDVGGNEKLFF

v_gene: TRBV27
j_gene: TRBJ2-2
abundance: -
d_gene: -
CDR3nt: TGTGCCAGCTCCTGGTCAACGGGCACCGGGGAGCTGTTTTTT
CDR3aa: CASSWSTGTGELFF

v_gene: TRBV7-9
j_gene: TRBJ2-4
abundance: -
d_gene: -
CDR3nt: TGTGCCAGCAGCCCCGGGACGACCAACATTCAGTACTTC
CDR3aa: CASSPGTTNIQYF

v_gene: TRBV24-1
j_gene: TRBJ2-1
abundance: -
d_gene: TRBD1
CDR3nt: TGTGCCACCAGTGGCCGGGACAGGGGCGATAGTGAGCAGTTCTTC
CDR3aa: CATSGRDRGDSEQFF

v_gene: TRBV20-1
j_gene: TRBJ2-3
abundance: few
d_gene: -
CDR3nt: TGCAGTGCTAGATCGGGGGCTAGCACAGATACGCAGTATTTT
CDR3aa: CSARSGASTDTQYF

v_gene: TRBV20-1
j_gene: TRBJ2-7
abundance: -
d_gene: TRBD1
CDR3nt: TGCAGTGCTAGAGATCCGGGACAGGGGACCTACGAGCAGTACTTC
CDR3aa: CSARDPGQGTYEQYF

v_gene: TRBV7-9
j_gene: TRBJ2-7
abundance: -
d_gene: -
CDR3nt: TGTGCCAGCAGCTTAGCTCGGGGCTACGAGCAGTACTTC
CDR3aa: CASSLARGYEQYF

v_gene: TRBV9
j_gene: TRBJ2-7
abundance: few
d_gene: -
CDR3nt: TGTGCCAGCAGCGTAGTAATGACAGACTCCTACAATGAGCAGTACTTC
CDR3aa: CASSVVMTDSYNEQYF

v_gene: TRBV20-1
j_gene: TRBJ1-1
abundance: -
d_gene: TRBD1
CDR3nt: TGCAGTGCCAAGACAGGGGGCACTGAAGCTTTCTTT
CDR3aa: CSAKTGGTEAFF

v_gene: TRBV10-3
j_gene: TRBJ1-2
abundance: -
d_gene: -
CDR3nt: TGTACCATCAGTGAGTCACGACAGAACTATGGCTACACCTTC
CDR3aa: CTISESRQNYGYTF

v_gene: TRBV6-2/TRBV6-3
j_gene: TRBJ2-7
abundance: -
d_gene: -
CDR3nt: TGTGCCAGCAGTTACTCGGCGTCTAGCCCCTACGAGCAGTACTTC
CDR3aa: CASSYSASSPYEQYF

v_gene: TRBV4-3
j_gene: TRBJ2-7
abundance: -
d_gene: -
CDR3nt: TGCGCCAGCAGCCACGATCCCGGATCGGAGCAGTACTTC
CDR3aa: CASSHDPGSEQYF

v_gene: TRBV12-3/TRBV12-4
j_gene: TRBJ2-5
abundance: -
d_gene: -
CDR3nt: TGTGCCAGCACGGGCCCGAGTGGGACCCAGTACTTC
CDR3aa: CASTGPSGTQYF

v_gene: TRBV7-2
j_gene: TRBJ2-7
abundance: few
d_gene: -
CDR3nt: TGTGCCTCAGCCAATGAGTGGGGGAGATTCTACGAGCAGTACTTC
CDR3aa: CASANEWGRFYEQYF

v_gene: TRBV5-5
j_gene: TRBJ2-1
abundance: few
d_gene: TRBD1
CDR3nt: TGTGCCAGCAGCGAGGGGACAGGCGCAGATGAGCAGTTCTTC
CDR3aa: CASSEGTGADEQFF